This TCR beta chain was profiled in a study of CD8 T cells in Susac syndrome. CD8+ and CD4+ T cells taken from blood had their TCR beta sequenced. Random hexamers were used to reverse transcribe about 0.5 to 1 ug of RNA. It was immunoSEQ multiplex PCR that amplified TCR beta CDR3 across 54 Vbeta and 13 Jbeta. TCRdb re-analysed the immunoSEQ multiplex PCR reads in MiXCR, keeping a single row per CDR3 protein. The profile covers 200,000 or so distinct CDR3 sequences, with nearly 97% appearing a single time and 0.093% taken by the ten largest. This CDR3 has 14 residues. The V end lost 5 bases, the J end lost 8 bases, and 19 bases lay between the germline ends. In germline, CDR1 is SGHRS, CDR2 YFSETQ.

This clonotype originated in a human donor with multiple sclerosis. The material sequenced was CD4+ T cells from PBMCs. The chain links TRBV5-1 to TRBJ1-2; D not certain. CDR3 sequence: CASRSVLPSVGYTF. The CDR3 nucleotides read TGCGCCAGCAGGTCGGTCCTACCATCCGTCGGCTACACCTTC.